Each of the 6 T cell receptor beta chains below was sequenced from the same sample in a study of beta chain features in type 1 diabetes. What was sequenced were expressed TCRB transcripts, since all of the isolated RNA had been reverse transcribed. Data came from immunoSEQ multiplex PCR; TCRdb stores just in-frame clones and leaves some out. This table holds 330,000 or so clones, approximately 12% found once. No cognate antigen is known for these TCRs. Whole-study results and caveats: People with Type 1 diabetes carried modestly yet significantly shorter TCRB CDR3s in all four CD4+ subsets.

Sequencing was performed on naive CD4+ T cells from blood. These TCRs come from a woman under 30 with type 1 diabetes.

The J gene is TRBJ1-2, the V gene TRBV28; D is perhaps TRBD1 (5 bases). Trimming stripped 5 bases from V and 14 bases from J, with 18 bases between. This CDR3 has 12 residues. Germline V lookup: CDR1 MDHEN, CDR2 SYDVKM. CDR3 loop: CASSLPGTPETF. The CDR3 DNA sequence: TGTGCCAGCAGTCTCCCCGGGACTCCTGAAACCTTC.

This clone came up a few times. The rearrangement links TRBV15 to TRBJ2-5; no firm D call. CDR3 size: 15 residues. Germline lookup yields CDR1 LNHNV and CDR2 YYDKDF (reference sequence). Between the trimmed V and J ends, which lost 0 bases and 2 bases, there was a span of 10 bases. The CDR3 loop is CATSRDLGKQETQYF. CDR3 in DNA: TGTGCCACCAGCAGAGATCTGGGCAAGCAAGAGACCCAGTACTTC.

This chain uses TRBV30 with TRBJ2-2, with D perhaps matching TRBD1 (5 bases). Per the germline V gene, CDR1 is GTSNPN and CDR2 is SVGIG (reference sequence). The V end lost 5 bases, the J end lost 3 bases, and 10 bases lay between the germline ends. This CDR3 has 13 amino acids. The CDR3 region has the DNA TGTGCCTGGCGTAGACAGCACACCGGGGAGCTGTTTTTT. It yields the protein CAWRRQHTGELFF.

The chain couples TRBV7-8 to TRBJ2-7; 7 nucleotides align to TRBD2. Trimming removed 6 bases from V and 2 bases from J; junction bases left unmatched: 7. CDR3 length equals 14 residues. Germline CDR1 SGHVS, CDR2 FQNEAQ. The CDR3 is CASRRGGGTYEQYF. CDR3 DNA sequence: TGTGCCAGCAGACGTGGCGGGGGAACCTACGAGCAGTACTTC.

Comment on this clone: The sample contains more than one DNA sequence encoding this CDR3. The V call is TRBV7-9, the J call TRBJ2-3; 10 bases fit TRBD2. V was clipped by 2 bases and J by 1 base; unmatched bases: 0. Per the germline V gene, CDR1 is SEHNR and CDR2 is FQNEAQ (reference sequence). This CDR3 spans 15 amino acids. The CDR3 bases are TGTGCCAGCAGCTTACTAGCGGGAGGCACAGATACGCAGTATTTT. It translates to CASSLLAGGTDTQYF.

In its sample, this clone was seen a few times. V and J are TRBV28 and TRBJ2-7, with TRBD2 as a possible D gene (6 bases). This CDR3 region has 16 residues. Germline CDR1 MDHEN, CDR2 SYDVKM. V gave up 2 bases and J gave up 4 bases, with 18 bases separating them. DNA for the CDR3: TGTGCCAGCAGTTTAACCCTTGCTAGCGCAGATTACGAGCAGTACTTC. Its translation is CASSLTLASADYEQYF. The variable domain in full, with the rest retrieved from reference TRBV28 and TRBJ2-7, is DVKVTQSSRYLVKRTGEKVFLECVQDMDHENMFWYRQDPGLGLRLIYFSYDVKMKEKGDIPEGYSVSREKKERFSLILESASTNQTSMYLCASSLTLASADYEQYFGPGTRLTVT.